Presented here are 2 T cell receptor beta chains from one specimen sequenced in a study of blood T cell repertoires in COVID-19. Libraries were prepared by immunoSEQ multiplex PCR; TCRdb keeps only in-frame clonotypes and omits some of them. The sample lists approximately 160,000 clones; roughly 93% were seen once. The specimen sequenced was peripheral blood. The receptors stem from a woman aged 55-70 years with COVID-19, enrolled during active disease.

This chain links TRBV7-8 with TRBJ2-2; tentatively, D is TRBD1 (5 bases). The CDR3 is made up of 15 amino acids. V was trimmed by 7 bases and J by 5 bases, leaving 17 bases between them. Germline values: CDR1 SGHVS, CDR2 FQNEAQ. The CDR3 bases are TGTGCCAGCACTAGGGGCAGGGTTTTAACCGGGGAGCTGTTTTTT. As protein: CASTRGRVLTGELFF.

The genes are TRBV7-4 and TRBJ2-1, with D perhaps TRBD1 (6 bases). The length of the CDR3 is 22 residues. The germline CDR1 and CDR2 sequences are SGHVT and SQSDAQ. V shed 4 bases and J shed 0 bases, with 31 bases lying between them. The CDR3 sequence is CASSSRAPHREKESGSYNEQFF. The CDR3 DNA follows: TGTGCCAGCAGCTCACGCGCACCGCACAGGGAAAAGGAAAGCGGCTCCTACAATGAGCAGTTCTTC. Complete variable domain (other parts from reference TRBV7-4 and TRBJ2-1): GAGVSQSPRYKVAKRGRDVALRCDSISGHVTLYWYRQTLGQGSEVLTYSQSDAQRDKSGRPSGRFSAERPERSVSTLKIQRTEQGDSAVYLCASSSRAPHREKESGSYNEQFFGPGTRLTVL.